The rows below give T cell receptor beta chains drawn from one sample of a study of CD4 T cell repertoires in COVID-19. Sequencing used immunoSEQ multiplex PCR; TCRdb keeps in-frame clones, though not all of them. Counted here are approximately 75,000 clones, around 82% occurring once; the ten biggest clones make up roughly 0.58%. The sample here was CD4+ T cells from peripheral blood, taken after recovery from COVID-19. The receptors stem from a human donor who had COVID-19. Both conserved end residues are part of each CDR3. D genes are given only for firm matches. Some rows mark clone size as missing; the rest say once, few, many or name a class of expanded clone.

j_call,v_call,clone_size,d_call,cdr3_nt,cdr3_aa
TRBJ2-1,TRBV19,-,TRBD2,TGTGCCAGTAGTATCCCAACTAGCGGGGGCCGTGAGCAGTTCTTC,CASSIPTSGGREQFF
TRBJ2-2,TRBV5-4,-,TRBD1,TGTGCCAGCAGCGCTGACCAGGGGGCGCTTTTTGGGGAGCTGTTTTTT,CASSADQGALFGELFF
TRBJ1-1,TRBV10-3,-,TRBD1,TGTGCCATCAGTGGGGGACAGGACAACACTGAAGCTTTCTTT,CAISGGQDNTEAFF
TRBJ1-2,TRBV3-1/TRBV3-2,-,-,TGTGCCAGCAGCCAAGATCGCCAGGGGTTCGCAAACACCTTC,CASSQDRQGFANTF
TRBJ1-2,TRBV27,-,TRBD1,TGTGCCAGCAGTCCATCCAGGGGGTTCGGGTATGGCTACACCTTC,CASSPSRGFGYGYTF
TRBJ2-7,TRBV2,-,-,TGTGCCAGCAGGACGTGGACAAGCTACGAGCAGTACTTC,CASRTWTSYEQYF
TRBJ1-1,TRBV18,-,TRBD1,TGTGCCAGCTCACCTTTGGGACAGTTGAACACTGAAGCTTTCTTT,CASSPLGQLNTEAFF
TRBJ1-1,TRBV27,-,-,TGTGCCAGTGGGACCGTGGGCACTGAAGCTTTCTTT,CASGTVGTEAFF
TRBJ1-1,TRBV6-1,once,TRBD1,TGTGCCAGCATTGAATCAGGGGGGCGAGTGGAGACTGAAGCTTTCTTT,CASIESGGRVETEAFF
TRBJ2-1,TRBV6-1,-,TRBD2,TGTGCCAGCAGTGACAAGCGGGGGCGCGAAAATGAGCAGTTCTTC,CASSDKRGRENEQFF